This T cell receptor beta chain was identified in a study of memory CD4+ T cells and cytomegalovirus serostatus. The protocol was immunoSEQ multiplex PCR, while the TCRdb copy is restricted to in-frame clones and leaves out a portion. The data show more than 50,000 clones, just under 80% seen once. Single viable CD3+CD4+CD8-CD45RO+ cells were sorted as the memory CD4+ T cells. Positive selection with CD4 microbeads enriched total CD4+ T cells. This clone came up a few times. V was pared by 3 bases and J by 2 bases, with 14 bases between. Germline-derived CDR1 and CDR2 are MNHEY and SMNVEV (reference sequence). CDR3 length: 16 amino acids.

The source is an adult in good health and CMV-seronegative. The V gene is TRBV27, the J gene TRBJ1-5; D is undetermined. Sequencing input: memory CD4+ T cells from blood. In DNA, the CDR3 is TGTGCCAGCAGTTTTTATCAGGTGATGGGCAATCAGCCCCAGCATTTT. Residues: CASSFYQVMGNQPQHF.